This T cell receptor beta chain originates from a study of blood T cells in healthy people across ages. On the study more broadly: Template switching caught about one barcoded beta molecule for each two T cells.

Turning to this clonotype: What it recognizes is unknown.

Together with a sample-barcoded 5' primer, a J-beta primer mix was included in a second PCR lasting about 6 to 11 cycles. Every molecule of cDNA carried a tag from a template-switch adaptor with 12 random nucleotides. TCRdb ran MiXCR on the 5' RACE reads and lists one entry per CDR3 protein. The data contain approximately 290,000 distinct CDR3 sequences, 25% to 30% of them singletons. Overall study results and limits: Age advanced and TCR beta diversity per million T cells fell, roughly linearly. Researchers report that TCR beta diversity correlated strongly with naive T cell percentage.

The sequencing input was blood. This clonotype originated in a woman in her seventies in good health.

CDR3 sequence (DNA): TGCAGTGCTAGACAGGGGGGAGGCAATGAGCAGTTCTTC. Protein sequence: CSARQGGGNEQFF. The chain is built from TRBV20-1 and TRBJ2-1; a weak D match, TRBD1 (7 bases). The CDR3 totals 13 residues. CDR1 DFQATT and CDR2 SNEGSKA come from the germline V gene (reference sequence). The V end lost 2 bases, the J end lost 6 bases, and 11 bases lay between the germline ends.